The entry below gives a single TCR beta chain sequence along with its context. Amplification of TCR beta CDR3 regions used RNA as the template. HTBI primers were employed in a first-round RT-PCR of the TCR CDR3. TCRdb recomputed calls from the multiplex PCR reads with MiXCR, one row per CDR3 protein. The sample contains 330,000 or so distinct CDR3 sequences, approximately 18% of which appear only once. Not enrolled were patients with uncontrolled infection, other autoimmune disease, pregnancy or lactation. The data stem from a study of T cells in Graves' hyperthyroidism and ophthalmopathy. The CDR3 has 15 amino acids. Germline assignment: CDR1 KGHDR and CDR2 SFDVKD. After removal of 5 bases from V and 2 bases from J, the junction contained 7 bases not matched to a gene.

V and J are TRBV24-1 and TRBJ2-5, with 7 bases fitting TRBD1. Sequencing used blood. The TCR sequence derives from a woman between 40 and 50 years old with Graves' ophthalmopathy. The CDR3 reads CATSATGVRQETQYF. As DNA, the CDR3 is TGTGCCACCAGTGCTACAGGGGTCCGACAAGAGACCCAGTACTTC.